This T cell receptor beta chain was found in a study of blood T cell repertoires in COVID-19. Enrollment of patients from Seattle took place during active infection, with longitudinal follow-up. Data came from immunoSEQ multiplex PCR; TCRdb stores just in-frame clones and leaves some out. The data contain around 180,000 clones, approximately 87% of them singletons. J lost 8 bases, V lost 5 bases, and 12 bases had no gene match. Germline values: CDR1 SGHAT, CDR2 FQNNGV. CDR3 length: 16 amino acids. This sequence originates from a person between 65 and 79 years old with COVID-19, enrolled during active disease. The chain carries TRBV11-2 and TRBJ1-4, with 9 bases matching TRBD1. Sequencing was done on a sample of peripheral blood. The CDR3 bases are TGTGCCAGCAGCCTAAGCTACAGGGGGCCGGGAGAAAAACTGTTTTTT. Its translation: CASSLSYRGPGEKLFF.